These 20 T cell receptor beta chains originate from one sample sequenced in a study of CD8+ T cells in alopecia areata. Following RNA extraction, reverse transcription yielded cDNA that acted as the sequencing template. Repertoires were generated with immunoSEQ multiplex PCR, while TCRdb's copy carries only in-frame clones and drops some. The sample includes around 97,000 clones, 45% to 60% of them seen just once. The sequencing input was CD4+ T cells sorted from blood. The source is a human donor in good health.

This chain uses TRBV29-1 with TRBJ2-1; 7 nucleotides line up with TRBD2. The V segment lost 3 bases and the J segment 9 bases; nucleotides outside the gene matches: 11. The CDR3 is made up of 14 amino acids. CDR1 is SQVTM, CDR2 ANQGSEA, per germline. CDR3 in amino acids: CSVEKGRGVSEQFF. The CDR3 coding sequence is TGCAGCGTTGAGAAGGGCCGGGGGGTCAGTGAGCAGTTCTTC.

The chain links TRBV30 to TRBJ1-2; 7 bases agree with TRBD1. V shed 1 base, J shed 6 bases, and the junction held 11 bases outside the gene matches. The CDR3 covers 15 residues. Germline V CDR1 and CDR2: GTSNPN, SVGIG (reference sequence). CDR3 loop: CAWSARSTGPDGYTF. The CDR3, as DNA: TGTGCCTGGAGTGCCAGATCGACAGGGCCTGATGGCTACACCTTC.

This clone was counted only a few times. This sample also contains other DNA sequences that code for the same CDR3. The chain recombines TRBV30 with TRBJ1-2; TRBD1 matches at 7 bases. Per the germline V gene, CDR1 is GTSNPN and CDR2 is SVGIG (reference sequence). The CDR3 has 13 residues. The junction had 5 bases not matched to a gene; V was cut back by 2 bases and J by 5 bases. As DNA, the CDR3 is TGTGCCTGGAGTAGACAGGGAGGATATGGCTACACCTTC. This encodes CAWSRQGGYGYTF.

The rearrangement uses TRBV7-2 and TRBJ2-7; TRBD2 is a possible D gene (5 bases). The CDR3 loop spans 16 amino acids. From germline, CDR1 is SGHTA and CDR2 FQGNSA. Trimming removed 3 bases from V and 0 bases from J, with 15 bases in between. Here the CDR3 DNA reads TGTGCCAGCAGCTTCACCGGACTTTTCCGCTCCTACGAGCAGTACTTC. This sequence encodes CASSFTGLFRSYEQYF. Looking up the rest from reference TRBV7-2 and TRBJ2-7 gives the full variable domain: GAGVSQSPSNKVTEKGKDVELRCDPISGHTALYWYRQSLGQGLEFLIYFQGNSAPDKSGLPSDRFSAERTGGSVSTLTIQRTQQEDSAVYLCASSFTGLFRSYEQYFGPGTRLTVT.

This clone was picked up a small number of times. The CDR3 loop is CSVETMQYEQYF. The CDR3 DNA reads TGCAGCGTTGAGACGATGCAATACGAGCAGTACTTC. The V gene is TRBV29-1, the J gene TRBJ2-7, with no clear D. Germline values: CDR1 SQVTM, CDR2 ANQGSEA. V lost 3 bases and J lost 4, with 10 bases in between. The CDR3 covers 12 residues.

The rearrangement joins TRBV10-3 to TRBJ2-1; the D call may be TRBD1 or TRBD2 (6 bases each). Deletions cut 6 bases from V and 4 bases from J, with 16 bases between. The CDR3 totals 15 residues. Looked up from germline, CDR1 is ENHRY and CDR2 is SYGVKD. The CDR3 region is CAISQPGARYNEQFF. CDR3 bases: TGTGCCATCAGCCAGCCGGGGGCCCGGTACAATGAGCAGTTCTTC.

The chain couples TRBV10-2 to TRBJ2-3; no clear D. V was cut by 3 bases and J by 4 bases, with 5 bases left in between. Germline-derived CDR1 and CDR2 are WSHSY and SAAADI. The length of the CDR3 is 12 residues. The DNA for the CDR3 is TGCGCCAGCAGTGACGGCTCAGATACGCAGTATTTT. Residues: CASSDGSDTQYF.

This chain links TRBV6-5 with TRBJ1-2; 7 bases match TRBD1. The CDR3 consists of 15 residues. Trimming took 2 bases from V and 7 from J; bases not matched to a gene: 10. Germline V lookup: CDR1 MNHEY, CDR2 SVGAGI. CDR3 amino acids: CASSYRNRGRGGYTF. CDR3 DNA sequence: TGTGCCAGCAGTTACCGCAACAGGGGAAGGGGTGGCTACACCTTC.

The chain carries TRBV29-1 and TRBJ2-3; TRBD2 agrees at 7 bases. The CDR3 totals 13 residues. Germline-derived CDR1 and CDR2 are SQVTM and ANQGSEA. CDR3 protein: CSARTGGVDTQYF. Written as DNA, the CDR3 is TGCAGTGCCCGGACGGGGGGAGTAGATACGCAGTATTTT.

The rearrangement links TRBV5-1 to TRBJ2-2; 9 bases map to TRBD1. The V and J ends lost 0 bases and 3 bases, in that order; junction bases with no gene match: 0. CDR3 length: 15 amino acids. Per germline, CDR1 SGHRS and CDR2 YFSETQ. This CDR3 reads CASSLGDRDTGELFF. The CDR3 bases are TGCGCCAGCAGCTTGGGGGACAGGGACACCGGGGAGCTGTTTTTT. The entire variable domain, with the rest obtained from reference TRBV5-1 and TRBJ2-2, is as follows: KAGVTQTPRYLIKTRGQQVTLSCSPISGHRSVSWYQQTPGQGLQFLFEYFSETQRNKGNFPGRFSGRQFSNSRSEMNVSTLELGDSALYLCASSLGDRDTGELFFGEGSRLTVL.

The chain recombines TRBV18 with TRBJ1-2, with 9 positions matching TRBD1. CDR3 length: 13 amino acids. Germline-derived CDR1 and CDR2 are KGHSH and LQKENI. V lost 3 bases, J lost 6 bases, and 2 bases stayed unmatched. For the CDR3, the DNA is TGTGCCAGCTCACCGGACAGGGGAGATGGCTACACCTTC. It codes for CASSPDRGDGYTF.

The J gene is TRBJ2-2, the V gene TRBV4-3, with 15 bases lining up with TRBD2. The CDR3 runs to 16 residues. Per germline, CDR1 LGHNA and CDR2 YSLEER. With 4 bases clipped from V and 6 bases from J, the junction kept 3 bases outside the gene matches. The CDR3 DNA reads TGCGCCAGCAGCCGTGGACTAGCGGGGGGGCCCGGGGAGCTGTTTTTT. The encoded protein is CASSRGLAGGPGELFF.

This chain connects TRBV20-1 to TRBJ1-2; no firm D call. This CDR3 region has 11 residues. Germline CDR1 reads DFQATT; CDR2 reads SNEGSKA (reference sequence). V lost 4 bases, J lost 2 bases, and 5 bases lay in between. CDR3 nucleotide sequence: TGCAGTGCTATGTCAAACTATGGCTACACCTTC. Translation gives CSAMSNYGYTF.

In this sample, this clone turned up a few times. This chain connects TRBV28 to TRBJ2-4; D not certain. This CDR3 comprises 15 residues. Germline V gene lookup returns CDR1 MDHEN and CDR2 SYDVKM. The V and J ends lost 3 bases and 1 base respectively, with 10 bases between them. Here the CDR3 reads CASSLWVQAKNIQYF. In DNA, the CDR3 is TGTGCCAGCAGTTTGTGGGTACAGGCCAAAAACATTCAGTACTTC.

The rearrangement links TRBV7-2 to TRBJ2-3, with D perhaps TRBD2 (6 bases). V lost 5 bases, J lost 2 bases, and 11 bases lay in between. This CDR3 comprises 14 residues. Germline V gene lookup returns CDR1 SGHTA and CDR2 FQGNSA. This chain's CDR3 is CASSPGTLTDTQYF. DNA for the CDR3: TGTGCCAGCAGCCCCGGGACTCTCACAGATACGCAGTATTTT.

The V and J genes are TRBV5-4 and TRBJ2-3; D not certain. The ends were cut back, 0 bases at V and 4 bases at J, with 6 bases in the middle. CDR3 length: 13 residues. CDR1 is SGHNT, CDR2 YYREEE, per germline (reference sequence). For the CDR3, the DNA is TGTGCCAGCAGCTTGGATGGGTCAGATACGCAGTATTTT. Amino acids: CASSLDGSDTQYF.

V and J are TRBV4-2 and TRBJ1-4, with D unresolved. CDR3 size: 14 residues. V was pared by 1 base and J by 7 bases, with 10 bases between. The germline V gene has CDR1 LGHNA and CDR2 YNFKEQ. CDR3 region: CASSQGRSSEKLFF. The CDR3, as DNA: TGTGCCAGCAGCCAAGGGCGTAGTAGTGAAAAACTGTTTTTT.

The CDR3 DNA sequence: TGTGCCAGCAGCTTAGCGGGCCATAGCAATCAGCCCCAGCATTTT. Protein sequence: CASSLAGHSNQPQHF. This chain connects TRBV7-9 to TRBJ1-5, with D unresolved. CDR1 SEHNR and CDR2 FQNEAQ come from the germline V gene (reference sequence). CDR3 length: 15 amino acids. Trimming cost V 0 bases and J 0 bases, with 6 bases left between them. The variable domain in full, with the rest retrieved from reference TRBV7-9 and TRBJ1-5, is DTGVSQNPRHKITKRGQNVTFRCDPISEHNRLYWYRQTLGQGPEFLTYFQNEAQLEKSRLLSDRFSAERPKGSFSTLEIQRTEQGDSAMYLCASSLAGHSNQPQHFGDGTRLSIL.

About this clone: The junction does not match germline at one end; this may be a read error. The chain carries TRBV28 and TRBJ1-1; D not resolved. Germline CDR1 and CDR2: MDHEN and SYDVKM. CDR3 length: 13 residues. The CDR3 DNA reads TGTGCCAGCACGAGACCGCTGAACACTGAAGCTTCCTTT. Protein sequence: CASTRPLNTEASF.

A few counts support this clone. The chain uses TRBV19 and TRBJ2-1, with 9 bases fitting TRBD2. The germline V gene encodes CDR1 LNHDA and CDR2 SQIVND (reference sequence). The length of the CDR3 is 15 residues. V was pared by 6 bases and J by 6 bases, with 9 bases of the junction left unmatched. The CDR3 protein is CASSSLAGGINEQFF. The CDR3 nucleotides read TGTGCCAGTAGCTCCTTGGCGGGGGGGATCAATGAGCAGTTCTTC.